This is a list of T cell receptor beta chains from one sample in a study of OX40 agonist ivuxolimab in advanced cancers. Sequencing used immunoSEQ multiplex PCR; TCRdb keeps in-frame clones, though not all of them. The data contain 26,000 or so clones, around 90% of them seen just once; the ten biggest clones take up just under 20%. Sequencing was performed on CD4+ or CD8+ T cells sorted from blood, taken in a trial of the OX40 agonist ivuxolimab. These TCRs come from an adult with an advanced solid tumor such as melanoma, head and neck, liver or kidney cancer. Both conserved end residues are part of each CDR3. Each record gives: clone size, V gene, D gene, J gene, CDR3 protein, CDR3 DNA. The D gene is left open where the match is weak. Clone size appears in some rows only: once, few, many, or a class for an expanded clone.

abundance: .; v_gene: TRBV4-2; d_gene: .; j_gene: TRBJ2-7; CDR3aa: CASSPRSSGDEQYF; CDR3nt: TGTGCCAGCAGCCCCCGGTCCTCCGGGGACGAGCAGTACTTC
abundance: .; v_gene: TRBV7-9; d_gene: TRBD2; j_gene: TRBJ2-1; CDR3aa: CASSSGTSSEQFF; CDR3nt: TGTGCCAGCAGCTCCGGGACTAGTTCTGAGCAGTTCTTC
abundance: .; v_gene: TRBV5-4; d_gene: TRBD1; j_gene: TRBJ2-7; CDR3aa: CASSPGDRGFYEQYF; CDR3nt: TGTGCCAGCAGCCCCGGGGACAGGGGGTTCTACGAGCAGTACTTC
abundance: .; v_gene: TRBV25-1; d_gene: .; j_gene: TRBJ1-4; CDR3aa: CASSEYAGATNEKLFF; CDR3nt: TGTGCCAGCAGTGAATATGCGGGGGCGACTAATGAAAAACTGTTTTTT
abundance: few; v_gene: TRBV6-6; d_gene: TRBD1; j_gene: TRBJ2-5; CDR3aa: CASSPLRDRGIETQYF; CDR3nt: TGTGCCAGCAGCCCTCTCCGGGACAGGGGGATAGAGACCCAGTACTTC
abundance: .; v_gene: TRBV4-2; d_gene: TRBD2; j_gene: TRBJ2-1; CDR3aa: CASSQDRSGEDNEQFF; CDR3nt: TGTGCCAGCAGCCAAGATCGAAGCGGGGAAGACAATGAGCAGTTCTTC
abundance: .; v_gene: TRBV15; d_gene: TRBD1; j_gene: TRBJ1-3; CDR3aa: CATSREGVRTGVSGNTIYF; CDR3nt: TGTGCCACCAGCAGAGAGGGGGTAAGGACAGGAGTCTCTGGAAACACCATATATTTT
abundance: .; v_gene: TRBV6-5; d_gene: TRBD2; j_gene: TRBJ2-1; CDR3aa: CASSSFFPTSGEQFF; CDR3nt: TGTGCCAGCAGTTCCTTCTTTCCAACTAGCGGTGAGCAGTTCTTC
abundance: .; v_gene: TRBV9; d_gene: .; j_gene: TRBJ1-1; CDR3aa: CASSPRTVNTEAFF; CDR3nt: TGTGCCAGCAGCCCCAGGACGGTGAACACTGAAGCTTTCTTT
abundance: few; v_gene: TRBV11-1; d_gene: .; j_gene: TRBJ2-3; CDR3aa: CASSLGTPTDTQYF; CDR3nt: TGTGCCAGCAGCTTGGGGACGCCCACAGATACGCAGTATTTT
abundance: .; v_gene: TRBV14; d_gene: .; j_gene: TRBJ1-2; CDR3aa: CASSPHLGGAVGYTF; CDR3nt: TGTGCCAGCAGCCCCCACTTGGGGGGGGCGGTAGGCTACACCTTC
abundance: .; v_gene: TRBV7-9; d_gene: TRBD1; j_gene: TRBJ2-7; CDR3aa: CASSYRTGGLNEQYF; CDR3nt: TGTGCCAGCAGCTATCGGACAGGGGGACTTAACGAGCAGTACTTC
abundance: .; v_gene: TRBV7-9; d_gene: TRBD2; j_gene: TRBJ2-1; CDR3aa: CASSLSLAGDYNEQFF; CDR3nt: TGTGCCAGCAGCTTAAGCCTAGCGGGGGACTACAATGAGCAGTTCTTC
abundance: .; v_gene: TRBV19; d_gene: TRBD2; j_gene: TRBJ2-5; CDR3aa: CASSFSRGETQYF; CDR3nt: TGTGCCAGTAGCTTCTCGCGGGGGGAGACCCAGTACTTC
abundance: .; v_gene: TRBV28; d_gene: .; j_gene: TRBJ2-1; CDR3aa: CATTTRDLTRTPDPLINEQFF; CDR3nt: TGTGCCACTACGACCCGGGACCTGACCAGGACTCCTGACCCTTTAATCAATGAGCAGTTCTTC
abundance: .; v_gene: TRBV6-5; d_gene: .; j_gene: TRBJ2-7; CDR3aa: CASSYSDSPSYEQYF; CDR3nt: TGTGCCAGCAGTTACAGTGACAGCCCTTCCTACGAGCAGTACTTC
abundance: .; v_gene: TRBV4-3; d_gene: TRBD1; j_gene: TRBJ2-6; CDR3aa: CASSQEFGTVSSGANVLTF; CDR3nt: TGCGCCAGCAGCCAAGAGTTTGGGACAGTAAGCTCTGGGGCCAACGTCCTGACTTTC
abundance: .; v_gene: TRBV7-8; d_gene: .; j_gene: TRBJ1-5; CDR3aa: CASSLGLTNQPQHF; CDR3nt: TGTGCCAGCAGCTTAGGTCTTACCAATCAGCCCCAGCATTTT
abundance: .; v_gene: TRBV25-1; d_gene: TRBD2; j_gene: TRBJ2-7; CDR3aa: CASSAVVAGGREQYF; CDR3nt: TGTGCCAGCAGTGCAGTAGTAGCGGGGGGACGGGAGCAGTACTTC
abundance: .; v_gene: TRBV5-6; d_gene: TRBD1; j_gene: TRBJ2-7; CDR3aa: CASSLVGDSMYEQYF; CDR3nt: TGTGCCAGCAGCTTGGTCGGGGACAGTATGTACGAGCAGTACTTC
abundance: .; v_gene: TRBV4-3; d_gene: .; j_gene: TRBJ1-3; CDR3aa: CASSQETNLSGNTIYF; CDR3nt: TGCGCCAGCAGCCAAGAAACCAACCTCTCTGGAAACACCATATATTTT
abundance: .; v_gene: TRBV9; d_gene: .; j_gene: TRBJ2-3; CDR3aa: CASNTSPSASTDTQYF; CDR3nt: TGTGCCAGCAACACCTCCCCTAGCGCCAGCACAGATACGCAGTATTTT
abundance: .; v_gene: TRBV4-1; d_gene: .; j_gene: TRBJ2-3; CDR3aa: CASSQGVVSSTDTQYF; CDR3nt: TGCGCCAGCAGCCAAGGGGTAGTCTCTAGCACAGATACGCAGTATTTT
abundance: medium-sized; v_gene: TRBV2; d_gene: .; j_gene: TRBJ2-7; CDR3aa: CASGTYEQYF; CDR3nt: TGTGCCAGCGGGACCTACGAGCAGTACTTC
abundance: once; v_gene: TRBV11-3; d_gene: TRBD2; j_gene: TRBJ2-2; CDR3aa: CASRHIAGGPGELFF; CDR3nt: TGTGCCAGCAGGCATATAGCGGGAGGGCCCGGGGAGCTGTTTTTT
abundance: .; v_gene: TRBV19; d_gene: .; j_gene: TRBJ1-1; CDR3aa: CASTPDIFQPNTEAFF; CDR3nt: TGTGCCAGTACCCCGGACATCTTCCAACCGAACACTGAAGCTTTCTTT
abundance: .; v_gene: TRBV29-1; d_gene: .; j_gene: TRBJ2-2; CDR3aa: CSVVWGFTGELFF; CDR3nt: TGCAGCGTTGTGTGGGGGTTCACCGGGGAGCTGTTTTTT
abundance: .; v_gene: TRBV7-3; d_gene: TRBD1; j_gene: TRBJ2-7; CDR3aa: CASSEQGEAYEQYF; CDR3nt: TGTGCCAGCAGCGAACAGGGGGAGGCCTACGAGCAGTACTTC
abundance: .; v_gene: TRBV7-8; d_gene: .; j_gene: TRBJ2-7; CDR3aa: CASSLDHRRGLYEQYF; CDR3nt: TGTGCCAGCAGCTTAGATCATCGCAGGGGTTTATACGAGCAGTACTTC
abundance: .; v_gene: TRBV4-1; d_gene: .; j_gene: TRBJ1-5; CDR3aa: CASSQVANQPQHF; CDR3nt: TGCGCCAGCAGCCAAGTGGCAAATCAGCCCCAGCATTTT
abundance: .; v_gene: TRBV15; d_gene: .; j_gene: TRBJ1-5; CDR3aa: CATSKDFLGAVNQPQHF; CDR3nt: TGTGCCACCAGCAAAGATTTCTTGGGGGCGGTCAATCAGCCCCAGCATTTT
abundance: .; v_gene: TRBV9; d_gene: .; j_gene: TRBJ1-3; CDR3aa: CASSVGGEGNTIYF; CDR3nt: TGTGCCAGCAGCGTAGGGGGTGAAGGAAACACCATATATTTT
abundance: .; v_gene: TRBV4-1; d_gene: TRBD2; j_gene: TRBJ2-1; CDR3aa: CASSQDGTSGISSEQFF; CDR3nt: TGCGCCAGCAGCCAAGATGGCACTAGCGGGATTAGTAGTGAGCAGTTCTTC
abundance: .; v_gene: TRBV2; d_gene: TRBD1; j_gene: TRBJ2-7; CDR3aa: CASLGGQGLGSYEQYF; CDR3nt: TGTGCCAGCTTAGGGGGACAGGGGCTTGGTTCCTACGAGCAGTACTTC
abundance: .; v_gene: TRBV6-6; d_gene: .; j_gene: TRBJ2-1; CDR3aa: CASSLGARLYNEQFF; CDR3nt: TGTGCCAGCAGTCTCGGGGCCCGCCTCTACAATGAGCAGTTCTTC
abundance: .; v_gene: TRBV19; d_gene: TRBD2; j_gene: TRBJ2-1; CDR3aa: CASSISTSGSSEQFF; CDR3nt: TGTGCCAGTAGTATCTCGACTAGCGGGAGTTCTGAGCAGTTCTTC
abundance: .; v_gene: TRBV7-9; d_gene: .; j_gene: TRBJ2-7; CDR3aa: CASSLGLRGYEQYF; CDR3nt: TGTGCCAGCAGCTTAGGCCTCAGGGGCTACGAGCAGTACTTC
abundance: .; v_gene: TRBV28; d_gene: TRBD1; j_gene: TRBJ2-7; CDR3aa: CASSLGGQTEQYF; CDR3nt: TGTGCCAGCAGTTTAGGGGGACAGACCGAGCAGTACTTC
abundance: .; v_gene: TRBV5-1; d_gene: .; j_gene: TRBJ2-1; CDR3aa: CASKGGGGPEQFF; CDR3nt: TGCGCCAGCAAAGGGGGGGGAGGCCCTGAGCAGTTCTTC
abundance: .; v_gene: TRBV30; d_gene: .; j_gene: TRBJ2-7; CDR3aa: CAWSGWDNLYEQYF; CDR3nt: TGTGCCTGGAGTGGATGGGACAATCTCTACGAGCAGTACTTC
abundance: .; v_gene: TRBV9; d_gene: TRBD2; j_gene: TRBJ2-2; CDR3aa: CASSQSTSGGNTGELFF; CDR3nt: TGTGCCAGCAGCCAAAGTACTAGCGGGGGGAACACCGGGGAGCTGTTTTTT
abundance: .; v_gene: TRBV19; d_gene: .; j_gene: TRBJ2-7; CDR3aa: CASSIGQTSYEQYF; CDR3nt: TGTGCCAGTAGTATAGGACAGACTTCGTACGAGCAGTACTTC
abundance: .; v_gene: TRBV29-1; d_gene: .; j_gene: TRBJ1-4; CDR3aa: CSVVKGGNEKLFF; CDR3nt: TGCAGCGTTGTCAAAGGTGGGAATGAAAAACTGTTTTTT
abundance: .; v_gene: TRBV4-1; d_gene: TRBD2; j_gene: TRBJ2-3; CDR3aa: CASSQAPLAGYTDTQYF; CDR3nt: TGCGCCAGCAGCCAAGCCCCACTAGCGGGATACACAGATACGCAGTATTTT
abundance: .; v_gene: TRBV14; d_gene: TRBD2; j_gene: TRBJ2-1; CDR3aa: CASSQDRSSGIIANEQFF; CDR3nt: TGTGCCAGCAGCCAAGATCGCTCTAGCGGGATAATCGCCAATGAGCAGTTCTTC
abundance: .; v_gene: TRBV7-6; d_gene: TRBD2; j_gene: TRBJ2-3; CDR3aa: CASSLAGGGATDTQYF; CDR3nt: TGTGCCAGCAGCTTAGCTGGCGGGGGGGCCACAGATACGCAGTATTTT
abundance: .; v_gene: TRBV6-5; d_gene: .; j_gene: TRBJ1-1; CDR3aa: CASSFTLNTEAFF; CDR3nt: TGTGCCAGCAGTTTTACACTGAACACTGAAGCTTTCTTT
abundance: .; v_gene: TRBV7-9; d_gene: .; j_gene: TRBJ2-1; CDR3aa: CASSSSFLDNEQFF; CDR3nt: TGTGCCAGCAGCTCTAGCTTTCTCGACAATGAGCAGTTCTTC
abundance: .; v_gene: TRBV19; d_gene: TRBD1; j_gene: TRBJ1-1; CDR3aa: CASSWTGDGNTEAFF; CDR3nt: TGTGCCAGTAGTTGGACAGGGGACGGGAACACTGAAGCTTTCTTT
abundance: .; v_gene: TRBV11-2; d_gene: TRBD1; j_gene: TRBJ2-7; CDR3aa: CASSLGQGGHEQYF; CDR3nt: TGTGCCAGCAGCTTGGGACAGGGGGGGCACGAGCAGTACTTC
abundance: .; v_gene: TRBV5-4; d_gene: .; j_gene: TRBJ2-7; CDR3aa: CASSQEAGVAAYEQYF; CDR3nt: TGTGCCAGCAGCCAAGAGGCCGGGGTGGCCGCCTACGAGCAGTACTTC
abundance: .; v_gene: TRBV4-1; d_gene: .; j_gene: TRBJ1-4; CDR3aa: CASSQDHEKLFF; CDR3nt: TGCGCCAGCAGCCAAGATCACGAAAAACTGTTTTTT